The 13 T cell receptor beta chains reported below all come from one sample, sequenced in a study of graft-versus-host responses after intestinal transplantation. TCRdb's copy holds only in-frame clones and misses some; the assay was immunoSEQ multiplex PCR. The repertoire holds about 97,000 clones, with approximately 92% as singletons. The source material was PBMCs, sampled roughly 410 days after intestinal transplant. All receptors derive from a human patient who received an intestinal transplant, so some T cells may come from the graft donor.

V is TRBV18 and J is TRBJ1-5; a weak D match, TRBD1 (5 bases). The germline V gene has CDR1 KGHSH and CDR2 LQKENI. Trimming pared 2 bases from V and 0 bases from J, leaving 8 bases between. The CDR3 runs 15 residues. This chain's CDR3 is CASSPGRDSNQPQHF. The DNA for the CDR3 is TGTGCCAGCTCACCAGGCAGGGATAGCAATCAGCCCCAGCATTTT.

This clone was seen a handful of times. CDR3 sequence: CASSSLVLLHF. The DNA for the CDR3 is TGTGCCAGCAGCTCCCTTGTTCTACTCCACTTT. The chain is built from TRBV7-3 and TRBJ1-6; D not certain. From germline, CDR1 is SGHTA and CDR2 FQGTGA. V lost 4 bases to trimming and J lost 16 bases, with 11 bases between them. This CDR3 has 11 amino acids.

The chain uses TRBV5-1 and TRBJ2-7; possibly TRBD1 for D (5 bases). V was cut by 3 bases and J by 7 bases, with 8 bases left in between. This CDR3 spans 11 amino acids. The germline V gene has CDR1 SGHRS and CDR2 YFSETQ. The CDR3 region is CASSSGLEQYF. In nucleotides, the CDR3 is TGCGCCAGCAGCTCAGGGCTGGAGCAGTACTTC.

This rearrangement joins TRBV6-6 to TRBJ2-5, with D tentatively TRBD1 (5 bases). V was shortened by 4 bases and J by 4 bases, with 19 bases between the two germline ends. CDR1 is MNHNY and CDR2 is SVGAGI in the germline V gene (reference sequence). CDR3 length: 16 amino acids. The CDR3 DNA reads TGTGCCAGCAGTTTAGGCGCGCGGCAGGGCGGAGAGACCCAGTACTTC. Translated, it gives CASSLGARQGGETQYF.

The chain has TRBV11-2 and TRBJ1-6; D uncertain. The ends were cut back, 7 bases at V and 10 bases at J, with 17 bases in the middle. This CDR3 has 14 residues. Germline V gene sequence: CDR1 SGHAT, CDR2 FQNNGV. The CDR3 DNA sequence: TGTGCCAGCACCCCCCATATTGCGGACTCACCCCTCCACTTT. It is translated as CASTPHIADSPLHF.

V is TRBV5-6 and J is TRBJ1-4; D is possibly TRBD1 (5 bases). V gave up 1 base and J gave up 15 bases, with 22 bases separating them. The CDR3 sequence is 15 residues long. Per the germline V gene, CDR1 is SGHDT and CDR2 is YYEEEE. The CDR3 bases are TGTGCCAGCAGCTTGATTAACGGAGTGGACAAAGAGTTGTTTTTT. Residues: CASSLINGVDKELFF. The full variable domain, with the rest looked up from reference TRBV5-6 and TRBJ1-4, is DAGVTQSPTHLIKTRGQQVTLRCSPKSGHDTVSWYQQALGQGPQFIFQYYEEEERQRGNFPDRFSGHQFPNYSSELNVNALLLGDSALYLCASSLINGVDKELFFGSGTQLSVL.

The chain links TRBV7-3 to TRBJ2-3; D possibly corresponds to TRBD2 (5 bases). V lost 2 bases, J lost 1 base, and 25 bases lay in between. Germline V gene sequence: CDR1 SGHTA, CDR2 FQGTGA. CDR3 length: 20 residues. CDR3 DNA sequence: TGTGCCAGCAGCTTATTAGTCAAGCGATCGGGTGGGGAGCGCACAGATACGCAGTATTTT. Its protein is CASSLLVKRSGGERTDTQYF. The full variable domain, its missing parts supplied by reference TRBV7-3 and TRBJ2-3, is GAGVSQTPSNKVTEKGKYVELRCDPISGHTALYWYRQSLGQGPEFLIYFQGTGAADDSGLPNDRFFAVRPEGSVSTLKIQRTERGDSAVYLCASSLLVKRSGGERTDTQYFGPGTRLTVL.

The V call is TRBV19, the J call TRBJ1-1; D is uncertain. V was cut by 1 base and J by 1 base, with 13 bases left in between. Germline values: CDR1 LNHDA, CDR2 SQIVND (reference sequence). The CDR3 runs 16 residues. CDR3 DNA sequence: TGTGCCAGTAGTATAGGCCCCGGTCTCGAGAACACTGAAGCTTTCTTT. This codes for CASSIGPGLENTEAFF. The variable domain in full, completed from reference TRBV19 and TRBJ1-1, reads DGGITQSPKYLFRKEGQNVTLSCEQNLNHDAMYWYRQDPGQGLRLIYYSQIVNDFQKGDIAEGYSVSREKKESFPLTVTSAQKNPTAFYLCASSIGPGLENTEAFFGQGTRLTVV.

In its sample, this clone is medium-sized. The V call is TRBV11-2, the J call TRBJ2-2, with D uncertain. The V and J ends lost 3 bases and 1 base respectively, with 12 bases between them. CDR1 and CDR2 from the germline V gene are SGHAT and FQNNGV. This CDR3 contains 16 residues. CDR3 amino acids: CASSLLTDMNTGELFF. The CDR3 DNA follows: TGTGCCAGCAGCTTGTTAACAGATATGAACACCGGGGAGCTGTTTTTT.

CDR3 in amino acids: CATSSRGRGALGNEQFF. CDR3 nucleotide sequence: TGTGCCACCAGCAGCCGGGGGCGGGGGGCCTTGGGCAATGAGCAGTTCTTC. This sequence joins TRBV15 and TRBJ2-1; 8 bases line up with TRBD2. Germline V lookup: CDR1 LNHNV, CDR2 YYDKDF (reference sequence). The V gene end was trimmed by 3 bases and the J gene end by 6 bases; junction bases not matched to a gene: 13. CDR3 length: 17 amino acids.

This clone was recorded once. The chain is built from TRBV29-1 and TRBJ1-2, with D unresolved. The CDR3 length is 12 residues. CDR1 is SQVTM and CDR2 is ANQGSEA in the germline V gene. V was clipped by 0 bases and J by 13 bases, with 15 bases between them. The CDR3 is CSVEDWAYGCTF. The CDR3 DNA is TGCAGCGTTGAAGATTGGGCCTATGGATGCACCTTC.

The V gene is TRBV19, the J gene TRBJ1-2; D not certain. V lost 2 bases, J lost 2 bases, and 9 bases lay in between. Germline CDR1 is LNHDA and CDR2 is SQIVND (reference sequence). This CDR3 comprises 14 residues. CDR3 in DNA: TGTGCCAGTAGTATATACAGTGGGAACTATGGCTACACCTTC. Its protein is CASSIYSGNYGYTF.

The chain has TRBV6-5 and TRBJ2-2; D gene unclear. Trimming shortened V by 4 bases and J by 5 bases, and 14 bases separated the two germline ends. CDR3 length: 15 amino acids. The germline gives CDR1 MNHEY, CDR2 SVGAGI. DNA for the CDR3: TGTGCCAGCAGTTGGGGAACCCCAGGAACCGGGGAGCTGTTTTTT. As protein: CASSWGTPGTGELFF.